One and the same sample provided the 12 T cell receptor delta chains below, sequenced in a study of gamma-delta T cells after stem cell transplantation. TCRdb processed the RT-PCR reads again with the CATT caller. This sample yields 1,500 to 2,000 delta-chain clones, of which roughly 2.1% are seen a single time; roughly half belongs to the top ten. What was sequenced was gamma-delta T cells. The source is a human donor. It is not recorded whose cells these are; they may come from a transplant donor.

This clone was counted only a few times. With a far larger clone one base away, a read error is the likely cause. The sample contains more than one DNA sequence encoding this CDR3. The rearrangement links TRDV2 to TRDJ1; 13 bases are shared with TRDD3. The CDR3 is 20 amino acids. CDR1 is GEAIGNYY and CDR2 is EKD in the germline V gene. The chain's CDR3 is CACDTVPTGGYDKYTDKLIF. In DNA, the CDR3 is TGTGCCTGCGACACGGTCCCTACTGGGGGATACGATAAGTACACCGATAAACTCATCTTT.

CDR3 sequence (DNA): TGTGCCTGTGACGCCCTACTGGGGGATACAAGCAGCGATAAACTCATCTTT. Its translation is CACDALLGDTSSDKLIF. The V and J genes are TRDV2 and TRDJ1, with 12 bases fitting TRDD3. Germline V gene sequence: CDR1 GEAIGNYY, CDR2 EKD. V shed 3 bases, J shed 4 bases, and the junction held 11 bases outside the gene matches. This CDR3 comprises 17 residues.

Only a few counts were recorded for this clone. TCRdb attributes to this sequence the protein of a much larger clone, which differs from the DNA translation at residue 5; a read error is likely, and the protein displayed is translated from the DNA. Different DNA sequences within this sample yield the same CDR3. The chain employs TRDV2 and TRDJ1; 9 bases line up with TRDD3. This CDR3 is 19 amino acids long. The germline V gene encodes CDR1 GEAIGNYY and CDR2 EKD. Trimming cost V 3 bases and J 1 base; bases outside gene matches: 17. DNA for the CDR3: TGTGCCTGTGACGCCGTCGGTCTGGGGGATGCACTTGGCACCGATAAACTCATCTTT. It encodes CACDAVGLGDALGTDKLIF.

As for this clone: This likely came from a read error, as a far larger clone is one base away. This sample includes further DNA sequences coding for the same CDR3. This chain connects TRDV2 to TRDJ1, with 10 bases fitting TRDD3. CDR3 length: 20 amino acids. V dropped 3 bases and J dropped 3; count of bases not matched to a gene: 21. The germline V gene has CDR1 GEAIGNYY and CDR2 EKD. CDR3 in amino acids: CACDSMLTGGSPQEADKLIF. The CDR3 nucleotides are TGTGCCTGTGACTCGATGCTTACTGGGGGATCACCTCAGGAGGCCGATAAACTCATCTTT.

Points on this clone: The mismatch at residue 5 between this DNA's translation and the TCRdb protein of a much larger clone likely reflects a read error; the protein shown is translated from the DNA. DNA for the CDR3: TGTGCCTGTGACACAGTACTGGGGGATAAGGGGACTTTGACAGCACAACTCTTCTTT. This translates into CACDTVLGDKGTLTAQLFF. This chain connects TRDV2 to TRDJ2, with 11 nucleotides matching TRDD3. V shed 1 base, J shed 0 bases, and the junction held 9 bases outside the gene matches. The CDR3 is 19 amino acids. Per the germline V gene, CDR1 is GEAIGNYY and CDR2 is EKD.

Many counts were recorded for this clone. TCRdb's protein, taken from a much larger clone, differs from this DNA's translation at residue 18, likely owing to a read error; the protein displayed comes from the DNA. The chain has TRDV2 and TRDJ1; TRDD3 agrees at 13 bases. The CDR3 consists of 20 residues. Germline V gives CDR1 GEAIGNYY, CDR2 EKD. As DNA, the CDR3 is TGTGCCTGTGACACTCTACTGGGGGATACGCGAGTTGCCCACACCGATAAACCCATCTTT. Its translation: CACDTLLGDTRVAHTDKPIF.

By its share, this clone is large. This same CDR3 is encoded by further DNA sequences in the sample. The chain couples TRDV2 to TRDJ1; 9 bases line up with TRDD2. Germline V gives CDR1 GEAIGNYY, CDR2 EKD. This CDR3 is 19 amino acids long. V lost 0 bases, J lost 4 bases, and 17 bases stayed unmatched. CDR3 DNA sequence: TGTGCCTGTGACACCCACCTTCCTACAATCCGTGGGGACTACGATAAACTCATCTTT. This encodes CACDTHLPTIRGDYDKLIF.

This clone showed up just a few times. The protein in TCRdb stems from a much larger clone and differs at residue 9 from this DNA's translation, likely a read error; here the protein is translated from the DNA. This chain uses TRDV2 with TRDJ1; 7 nucleotides agree with TRDD3. V lost 3 bases to trimming and J lost 3 bases; unmatched junction nucleotides: 15. The CDR3 covers 17 residues. Looked up from germline, CDR1 is GEAIGNYY and CDR2 is EKD. The CDR3 loop reads CACDPLLGNRGADKLIF. The CDR3 DNA reads as TGTGCCTGTGACCCTCTACTGGGGAATCGTGGCGCCGATAAACTCATCTTT.

For this clone: A far larger clone is just one base off, so this is likely a read error. The sample has other DNA sequences that encode this CDR3 too. The chain combines TRDV2 with TRDJ3; 7 nucleotides line up with TRDD3. Trimming cost V 3 bases and J 4 bases; bases outside gene matches: 8. Germline V gene sequence: CDR1 GEAIGNYY, CDR2 EKD. The CDR3 is made up of 17 amino acids. CDR3 sequence reads: CACDLTGVSWDTRQMFF. The CDR3 nucleotides read TGTGCCTGTGACCTTACTGGGGTCTCTTGGGACACCCGACAGATGTTTTTC.

This clone appeared many times. This is likely an artifact of a read error, given a far larger clone one base away. The chain joins TRDV2 to TRDJ1, with 11 nucleotides matching TRDD3. Germline V CDR1 and CDR2: GEAIGNYY, EKD. The V gene end was trimmed by 5 bases and the J gene end by 0 bases; junction bases not matched to a gene: 16. There are 19 residues in the CDR3. CDR3 sequence: CACGKLGDKGKTYTDKLIF. CDR3 in DNA: TGTGCCTGTGGTAAACTGGGGGATAAGGGAAAAACGTACACCGATAAACTCATCTTT.

With regard to this clone: It is likely a read error: a sequence one base away is far more abundant. Other DNA variants within this sample encode the same CDR3. The rearrangement links TRDV2 to TRDJ1; 9 bases align to TRDD3. From germline, CDR1 is GEAIGNYY and CDR2 EKD. This CDR3 is built from 19 residues. V gave up 0 bases and J gave up 3 bases; unmatched junction bases: 16. The CDR3 DNA reads TGTGCCTGTGACACCCTTACTATGCGTGAGGGGGATACATCCGATAAACTCATCTTT. Amino acids: CACDTLTMREGDTSDKLIF.

By proportion, this clone is medium-sized (0.01 to 0.1%). A far larger clone is one nucleotide away, so this likely arose from a read error. Other nucleotide sequences from this sample produce the same CDR3. The rearrangement joins TRDV2 to TRDJ3; TRDD3 agrees at 11 bases. This CDR3 has 20 residues. Germline V gives CDR1 GEAIGNYY, CDR2 EKD. CDR3 coding DNA: TGTGCCTGTGACACCGTTCTGGGGGATACAAGCTCCTGGGACACCCGACAGATGTTCTTC. This translates into CACDTVLGDTSSWDTRQMFF.